This T cell receptor beta chain came from a study of OX40 agonist ivuxolimab in advanced cancers. The assay was immunoSEQ multiplex PCR, and TCRdb's table has in-frame clones only and misses some. The sample comprises roughly 40,000 clones, approximately 90% of which are singletons, and roughly 15% rests with the top ten. Trimming removed 0 bases at V and 4 bases at J, with 5 bases between. This CDR3 has 13 amino acids. Per germline, CDR1 SGHNT and CDR2 YENEEA. The V call is TRBV11-3, the J call TRBJ2-3; D gene uncertain. This clonotype was sampled from an adult with an advanced solid tumor such as melanoma, head and neck, liver or kidney cancer. The material was CD4+ or CD8+ T cells sorted from blood, obtained in a trial of the OX40 agonist ivuxolimab. CDR3 protein: CASSLEQADTQYF. In DNA, the CDR3 is TGTGCCAGCAGCTTAGAGCAGGCAGATACGCAGTATTTT.